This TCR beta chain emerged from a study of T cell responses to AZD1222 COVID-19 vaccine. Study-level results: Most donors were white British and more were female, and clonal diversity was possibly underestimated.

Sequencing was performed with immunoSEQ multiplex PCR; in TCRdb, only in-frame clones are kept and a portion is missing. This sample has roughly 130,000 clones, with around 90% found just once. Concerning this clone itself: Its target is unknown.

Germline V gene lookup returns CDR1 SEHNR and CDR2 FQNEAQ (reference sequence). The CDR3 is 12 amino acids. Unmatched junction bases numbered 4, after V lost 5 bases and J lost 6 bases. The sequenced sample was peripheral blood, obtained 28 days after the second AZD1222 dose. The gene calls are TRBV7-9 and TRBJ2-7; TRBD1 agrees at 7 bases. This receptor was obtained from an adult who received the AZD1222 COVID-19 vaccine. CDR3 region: CASSRQGPEQYF. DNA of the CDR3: TGTGCCAGCAGCCGACAGGGACCCGAGCAGTACTTC.